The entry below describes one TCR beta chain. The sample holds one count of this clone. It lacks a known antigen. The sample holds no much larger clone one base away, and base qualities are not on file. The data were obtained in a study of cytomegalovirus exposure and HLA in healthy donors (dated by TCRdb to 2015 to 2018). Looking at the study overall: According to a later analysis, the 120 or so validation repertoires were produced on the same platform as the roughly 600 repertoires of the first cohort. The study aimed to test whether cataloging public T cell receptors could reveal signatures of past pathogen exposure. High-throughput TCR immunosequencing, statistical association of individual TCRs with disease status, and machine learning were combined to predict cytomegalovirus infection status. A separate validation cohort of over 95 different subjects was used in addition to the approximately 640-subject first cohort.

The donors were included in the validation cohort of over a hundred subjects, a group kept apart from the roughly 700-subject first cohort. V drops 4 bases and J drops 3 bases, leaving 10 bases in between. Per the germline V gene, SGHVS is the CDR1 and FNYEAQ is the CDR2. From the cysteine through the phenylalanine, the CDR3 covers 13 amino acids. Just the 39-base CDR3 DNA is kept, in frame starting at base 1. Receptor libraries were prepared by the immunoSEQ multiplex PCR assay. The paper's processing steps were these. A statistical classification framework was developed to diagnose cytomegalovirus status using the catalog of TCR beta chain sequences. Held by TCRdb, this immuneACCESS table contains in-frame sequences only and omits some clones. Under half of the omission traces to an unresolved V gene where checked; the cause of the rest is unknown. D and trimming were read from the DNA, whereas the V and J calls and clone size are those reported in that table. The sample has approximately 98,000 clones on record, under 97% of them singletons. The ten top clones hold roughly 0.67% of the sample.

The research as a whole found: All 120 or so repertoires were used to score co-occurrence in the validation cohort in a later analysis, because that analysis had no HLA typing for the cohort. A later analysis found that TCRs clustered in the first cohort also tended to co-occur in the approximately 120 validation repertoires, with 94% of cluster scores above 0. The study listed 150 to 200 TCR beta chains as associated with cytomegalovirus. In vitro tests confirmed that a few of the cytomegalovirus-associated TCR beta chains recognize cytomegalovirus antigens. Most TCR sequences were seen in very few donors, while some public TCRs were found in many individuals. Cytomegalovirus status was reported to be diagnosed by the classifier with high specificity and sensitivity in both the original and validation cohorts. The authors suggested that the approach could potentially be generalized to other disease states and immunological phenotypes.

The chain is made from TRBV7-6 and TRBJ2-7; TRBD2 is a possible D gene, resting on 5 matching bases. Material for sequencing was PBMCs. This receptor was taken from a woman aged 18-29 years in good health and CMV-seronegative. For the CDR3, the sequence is CASSYSEGYEQYF. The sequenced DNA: TGTGCCAGCAGCTACAGTGAGGGCTACGAGCAGTACTTC.